The clone carrying this T cell receptor (beta chain) has at least ten counts. Its antigen is undetermined. The CDR3 runs to 17 residues. CDR1 is DFQATT and CDR2 is SNEGSKA in the germline V gene (reference sequence). V gave up 3 bases and J gave up 4 bases; unmatched junction bases: 12. The sample belongs to a study of blood T cells in healthy people across ages. Whole-study findings and limits: While age rose, TCR beta diversity per million T cells dropped in a roughly linear way.

It was with a sample-barcoded 5' primer and a J-beta primer mix that a second PCR of roughly 6 to 11 cycles was run. Every single cDNA molecule received a tag from a template-switch adaptor with 12 random nucleotides. MiXCR, applied by TCRdb to the 5' RACE reads, yields one record per CDR3 protein. The table shows hundreds of thousands of distinct CDR3 sequences, with approximately 30% occurring only once. This TCR was sampled from a woman of 80 years or more in good health. Source material: blood. The chain uses TRBV20-1 and TRBJ2-3, with 11 bases aligning to TRBD2. The CDR3 sequence: CSASHLAGGSGSDTQYF. In DNA form, the CDR3 reads TGCAGTGCTAGCCACCTAGCGGGGGGATCGGGGTCAGATACGCAGTATTTT.